This T cell receptor (beta chain) was observed in a study of memory CD4+ T cells and cytomegalovirus serostatus. General study results and limits: Of more than 150 reported CMV TCRbeta sequences, 60 to 85 were found in memory CD4+ repertoires.

This table comes from immunoSEQ multiplex PCR, and its TCRdb copy is limited to in-frame clones, with some not included. The sample consists of tens of thousands of clones, around 76% of them appearing once. The germline V gene encodes CDR1 SGHAT and CDR2 FQNNGV. The CDR3 contains 14 residues. The V end was cut by 4 bases, the J end by 1 base, with 10 bases between. The sort gate was single viable CD3+CD4+CD8-CD45RO+ cells for memory CD4+ T cells. This clone was seen only a few times. Its cognate antigen is unknown. The rearrangement links TRBV11-2 to TRBJ1-1, with no clear D. This receptor was identified in an adult in good health and CMV-seronegative. The sample consisted of memory CD4+ T cells from blood. CDR3 in amino acids: CASSYNPENTEAFF. CDR3 DNA: TGTGCCAGCAGCTACAACCCGGAGAACACTGAAGCTTTCTTT.